These 32 T cell receptor beta chains came from one sample sequenced in a study of blood T cell repertoires in COVID-19. Repertoires were generated with immunoSEQ multiplex PCR, while TCRdb's copy carries only in-frame clones and drops some. The table has approximately 250,000 clones, about nine tenths seen once; the top ten hold 2% to 2.5%. The sample comprised peripheral blood. The receptor source for this set is a young man who had recovered from COVID-19.

The rearrangement links TRBV3-1 (or the pseudogene TRBV3-2) to TRBJ2-7; maybe TRBD2 (5 bases). From germline, CDR1 is LGHDT and CDR2 YNNKEL (reference sequence). V lost 3 bases and J 7 bases, leaving 10 bases between the germline ends. CDR3 length equals 12 residues. CDR3: CASSQSTGEQYF. The CDR3 DNA follows: TGTGCCAGCAGCCAGTCGACGGGGGAGCAGTACTTC.

This rearrangement joins TRBV19 to TRBJ1-5; D gene ambiguous. The CDR3 loop spans 17 amino acids. V gave up 4 bases and J gave up 1 base, with 17 bases separating them. Germline CDR1 is LNHDA and CDR2 is SQIVND (reference sequence). The DNA for the CDR3 is TGTGCCAGTAGTAAATTTACCGAAGGGAGCAGCAATCAGCCCCAGCATTTT. Amino acids: CASSKFTEGSSNQPQHF.

This chain connects TRBV5-1 to TRBJ1-2, with D possibly being TRBD1 (5 bases). Germline V gene sequence: CDR1 SGHRS, CDR2 YFSETQ. Trimming took off 3 bases at V and 3 bases at J, with 12 bases between the two ends. There are 14 residues in the CDR3. The CDR3 sequence: CASSSGGGDYGYTF. CDR3 bases: TGCGCCAGCAGCTCAGGCGGGGGTGACTATGGCTACACCTTC.

The chain combines TRBV7-2 with TRBJ2-6; D is uncertain. Germline CDR1 and CDR2: SGHTA and FQGNSA. Trimming cost V 6 bases and J 1 base, with 4 bases left between them. The length of the CDR3 is 13 residues. CDR3 loop: CASRRSGANVLTF. The DNA for the CDR3 is TGTGCCAGCAGGCGATCTGGGGCCAACGTCCTGACTTTC. The full variable domain, completed using reference TRBV7-2 and TRBJ2-6, is GAGVSQSPSNKVTEKGKDVELRCDPISGHTALYWYRQSLGQGLEFLIYFQGNSAPDKSGLPSDRFSAERTGGSVSTLTIQRTQQEDSAVYLCASRRSGANVLTFGAGSRLTVL.

The chain links TRBV5-8 to TRBJ2-7; 11 bases line up with TRBD1. Germline CDR1 and CDR2: SGHTS and YDEGEE. Trimming took 0 bases from V and 6 from J; bases not matched to a gene: 5. CDR3 length: 15 residues. The CDR3 DNA follows: TGTGCCAGCAGCTTGGAAGGACAGGGGGCGGGCGAGCAGTACTTC. Amino acid sequence: CASSLEGQGAGEQYF.

V usage is TRBV19 and J usage is TRBJ1-1; perhaps TRBD1 as D (5 bases). Between the trimmed V and J ends, which lost 4 bases and 4 bases, there was a span of 10 bases. Germline V gene lookup returns CDR1 LNHDA and CDR2 SQIVND (reference sequence). CDR3 size: 13 residues. CDR3 sequence reads: CASSTGGITEAFF. The DNA of the CDR3 is TGTGCCAGTAGTACGGGGGGGATCACTGAAGCTTTCTTT.

The chain carries TRBV13 and TRBJ2-5; TRBD1 matches 8 bases. The J segment lost 2 bases and the V segment lost 4 bases, leaving 9 bases of the junction unmatched. The length of the CDR3 is 16 residues. Germline V gene sequence: CDR1 PRHDT, CDR2 FYEKMQ (reference sequence). CDR3 DNA: TGTGCCAGCAGCTCACCCGGACAGGGAGGACAAGAGACCCAGTACTTC. Translated, it gives CASSSPGQGGQETQYF.

The chain joins TRBV9 to TRBJ1-1; D remains unclear. This CDR3 comprises 17 residues. The V gene lost 3 bases and the J gene lost 0 bases, with 18 bases spanning the gap. CDR1 is SGDLS, CDR2 YYNGEE, per germline. The CDR3 DNA reads as TGTGCCAGCAGCGGAGATCCCAAGTTGCCCTTGAACACTGAAGCTTTCTTT. Encoded protein: CASSGDPKLPLNTEAFF.

The CDR3 loop is CASSPRGTGGYEQYF. In DNA form, the CDR3 reads TGTGCCAGCAGCCCCAGGGGGACAGGGGGCTACGAGCAGTACTTC. V and J are TRBV7-2 and TRBJ2-7, with TRBD1 matching 11 bases. J was trimmed by 3 bases and V by 5 bases; bases with no gene match: 6. The CDR3 runs 15 residues. Germline assignment: CDR1 SGHTA and CDR2 FQGNSA. The full variable domain, completed using reference TRBV7-2 and TRBJ2-7, is GAGVSQSPSNKVTEKGKDVELRCDPISGHTALYWYRQSLGQGLEFLIYFQGNSAPDKSGLPSDRFSAERTGGSVSTLTIQRTQQEDSAVYLCASSPRGTGGYEQYFGPGTRLTVT.

This sequence joins TRBV24-1 and TRBJ2-7, with a tentative D call TRBD1 (6 bases). With 9 bases removed from V and 0 bases from J, the gap between germline ends came to 14 bases. This CDR3 region has 14 residues. CDR1 KGHDR and CDR2 SFDVKD come from the germline V gene. CDR3: CATPRGIPSYEQYF. The CDR3, as DNA: TGTGCCACCCCGAGGGGGATACCCTCCTACGAGCAGTACTTC.

The gene calls are TRBV5-8 and TRBJ1-2, with 7 bases lining up with TRBD1. The CDR3 totals 13 residues. The germline CDR1 and CDR2 sequences are SGHTS and YDEGEE. J was trimmed by 5 bases and V by 7 bases; bases with no gene match: 8. CDR3 DNA: TGTGCCAGCCGCGAGACAGGGCCGTATGGCTACACCTTC. It is translated as CASRETGPYGYTF.

The chain combines TRBV7-9 with TRBJ1-6, with 8 bases lining up with TRBD1. CDR1 is SEHNR, CDR2 FQNEAQ, per germline (reference sequence). The CDR3 sequence is 14 residues long. The J segment lost 10 bases and the V segment lost 8 bases, leaving 10 bases of the junction unmatched. CDR3 residues: CASSPGQGGSPLHF. In DNA form, the CDR3 reads TGTGCCAGCTCGCCTGGACAGGGAGGCTCACCCCTCCACTTT.

The chain is built from TRBV5-4 and TRBJ2-1; the match to TRBD2 covers 7 bases. CDR3 size: 15 residues. Losses at the gene ends were 5 bases for V and 6 bases for J; bases not matched to a gene: 11. Germline CDR1 reads SGHNT; CDR2 reads YYREEE (reference sequence). This chain's CDR3 is CASSKSGVRSNEQFF. The CDR3 DNA is TGTGCCAGCAGTAAGAGCGGGGTCCGTTCCAATGAGCAGTTCTTC.

This clone was seen a few times. The V call is TRBV7-6, the J call TRBJ2-7; tentative D call: TRBD1 (6 bases). CDR1 and CDR2 from the germline V gene are SGHVS and FNYEAQ. The V end lost 3 bases, the J end lost 2 bases, and 14 bases lay between the germline ends. This CDR3 contains 15 residues. The CDR3 coding sequence is TGTGCCAGCAGCTTCGGACAAGGGGGACCCTACGAGCAGTACTTC. Protein product: CASSFGQGGPYEQYF.

V usage is TRBV19 and J usage is TRBJ1-1, with 7 bases aligning to TRBD1. This CDR3 has 15 amino acids. V was clipped by 1 base and J by 11 bases; unmatched bases: 13. CDR1 is LNHDA and CDR2 is SQIVND in the germline V gene (reference sequence). The CDR3 DNA is TGTGCCAGTAGTATAGGATACAGGGGTCGGGGTGCGGCTTTCTTT. It yields the protein CASSIGYRGRGAAFF.

The genes are TRBV6-5 and TRBJ2-7; possible D gene TRBD2, 5 bases. The CDR3 length is 14 residues. V was clipped by 4 bases and J by 4 bases, with 14 bases between them. Looked up from germline, CDR1 is MNHEY and CDR2 is SVGAGI. Here the CDR3 DNA reads TGTGCCAGCAGTTTGCGCGAGAGGGTATACGAGCAGTACTTC. Translated: CASSLRERVYEQYF.

V and J are TRBV19 and TRBJ1-6; 10 bases are a match to TRBD1. J gave up 9 bases and V 7 bases, and 6 bases lay outside the gene matches. Germline CDR1 and CDR2: LNHDA and SQIVND (reference sequence). There are 14 residues in the CDR3. CDR3 in amino acids: CASTPGQGSSPLHF. CDR3 in DNA: TGTGCCAGTACTCCGGGACAGGGGAGTTCACCCCTCCACTTT.

This clone was counted only a few times. V gene TRBV11-3 combines with J gene TRBJ2-1; 7 bases map to TRBD1. CDR1 is SGHNT and CDR2 is YENEEA in the germline V gene. This CDR3 contains 15 residues. V dropped 0 bases and J dropped 3; count of bases not matched to a gene: 2. CDR3 amino acids: CASSLDRDSYNEQFF. CDR3 nucleotide sequence: TGTGCCAGCAGCTTAGATCGGGACAGCTACAATGAGCAGTTCTTC.

J is TRBJ1-2 and V is TRBV6-6, with unresolved D. Germline values: CDR1 MNHNY, CDR2 SVGAGI (reference sequence). The CDR3 contains 12 residues. The V end lost 4 bases, the J end lost 3 bases, and 6 bases lay between the germline ends. Here the CDR3 reads CASSSRDYGYTF. The CDR3, as DNA: TGTGCCAGCAGTTCGAGGGACTATGGCTACACCTTC.

This chain links TRBV9 with TRBJ2-7; 7 bases are a match to TRBD2. The CDR3 runs 13 residues. Germline CDR1 and CDR2: SGDLS and YYNGEE. After removal of 3 bases from V and 4 bases from J, the junction contained 4 bases not matched to a gene. The CDR3 region has the DNA TGTGCCAGCAGCGCCGCTAGCGGATACGAGCAGTACTTC. This translates into CASSAASGYEQYF.

The CDR3 bases are TGTGCCAGCAGTCTGGGCGACCCGAGCTCTGGAAACACCATATATTTT. It translates to CASSLGDPSSGNTIYF. The chain is built from TRBV6-6 and TRBJ1-3; no definite D call. Trimming shortened V by 5 bases and J by 0 bases, and 14 bases separated the two germline ends. CDR3 length equals 16 residues. Looked up from germline, CDR1 is MNHNY and CDR2 is SVGAGI (reference sequence).

This chain connects TRBV24-1 to TRBJ2-1, with TRBD2 as a possible D gene (7 bases). The CDR3 is 13 amino acids. Between the trimmed V and J ends, which lost 7 bases and 8 bases, there was a span of 14 bases. Germline values: CDR1 KGHDR, CDR2 SFDVKD. CDR3 amino acids: CATRGGGIDEQFF. In nucleotides, the CDR3 is TGTGCCACCAGAGGGGGAGGGATCGATGAGCAGTTCTTC.

The J gene is TRBJ1-1, the V gene TRBV7-8, with 9 bases fitting TRBD1. CDR1 and CDR2 from the germline V gene are SGHVS and FQNEAQ. This CDR3 contains 15 residues. The V gene end was trimmed by 4 bases and the J gene end by 0 bases; junction bases not matched to a gene: 3. This CDR3 reads CASSSGQGVNTEAFF. DNA of the CDR3: TGTGCCAGCAGCTCGGGACAGGGTGTGAACACTGAAGCTTTCTTT.

V is TRBV18 and J is TRBJ1-2; possibly TRBD1 for D (5 bases). From germline, CDR1 is KGHSH and CDR2 LQKENI. The CDR3 spans 16 residues. The germline V and J ends were trimmed by 0 bases and 7 bases, with 18 bases remaining between them. The CDR3 region has the DNA TGTGCCAGCTCACCACCCCTCCCCAGGGCCCCAGTTGGCTACACCTTC. Its protein product is CASSPPLPRAPVGYTF.

The chain couples TRBV11-2 to TRBJ1-6, with D unresolved. CDR1 is SGHAT, CDR2 FQNNGV, per germline. The length of the CDR3 is 15 residues. Trimming removed 5 bases at V and 5 bases at J, with 13 bases between. CDR3 in amino acids: CASSPKFIDNSPLHF. The CDR3 DNA follows: TGTGCCAGCAGCCCCAAATTTATAGATAATTCACCCCTCCACTTT.

J is TRBJ1-2 and V is TRBV19; D may be TRBD1 (5 bases). This CDR3 has 15 residues. Deletions cut 3 bases from V and 6 bases from J, with 17 bases between. Germline CDR1 and CDR2: LNHDA and SQIVND (reference sequence). The CDR3 DNA reads as TGTGCCAGTAGTATTCCAGGGCGGCAGCCCGATGGCTACACCTTC. This encodes CASSIPGRQPDGYTF.

A single count supports this clone. The V gene is TRBV7-2, the J gene TRBJ2-7; 7 bases are shared with TRBD1. V shed 5 bases, J shed 6 bases, and the junction held 16 bases outside the gene matches. The CDR3 covers 16 residues. Germline lookup yields CDR1 SGHTA and CDR2 FQGNSA. CDR3 in amino acids: CASSPRDSSPGGEQYF. CDR3 DNA sequence: TGTGCCAGCAGCCCTAGGGACAGCTCGCCCGGAGGCGAGCAGTACTTC.

The chain has TRBV5-1 and TRBJ2-2; D is undetermined. Germline CDR1 reads SGHRS; CDR2 reads YFSETQ. Between the trimmed V and J ends, which lost 0 bases and 4 bases, there was a span of 10 bases. The CDR3 runs 15 residues. The CDR3 DNA sequence: TGCGCCAGCAGCTTGGTCGGCGGTGGCACCGGGGAGCTGTTTTTT. Translating it yields CASSLVGGGTGELFF.

CDR3 region: CACYGTSFDEQFF. The CDR3 nucleotides are TGTGCCTGTTATGGGACTAGCTTTGACGAGCAGTTCTTC. The V gene is TRBV30, the J gene TRBJ2-1; 9 bases agree with TRBD2. Trimming cost V 6 bases and J 10 bases; bases outside gene matches: 10. Germline loops: CDR1 GTSNPN, CDR2 SVGIG (reference sequence). CDR3 length: 13 residues.

The rearrangement joins TRBV7-2 to TRBJ1-6, with a possible D match to TRBD1 (6 bases). Germline CDR1 and CDR2: SGHTA and FQGNSA. V lost 5 bases and J lost 7, with 18 bases in between. This CDR3 is built from 16 residues. DNA for the CDR3: TGTGCCAGCAGCCTCGGGTACAGGGTAGAGAATTCACCCCTCCACTTT. Translating it yields CASSLGYRVENSPLHF.

The V gene is TRBV11-2, the J gene TRBJ1-2; D is unclear. V was cut by 3 bases and J by 7 bases, with 9 bases left in between. The germline V gene has CDR1 SGHAT and CDR2 FQNNGV. CDR3 length: 12 amino acids. In DNA form, the CDR3 reads TGTGCCAGCAGCTTGGGCAGGATTGGCTACACCTTC. Its translation is CASSLGRIGYTF. Full variable domain (remainder filled in from reference TRBV11-2 and TRBJ1-2): EAGVAQSPRYKIIEKRQSVAFWCNPISGHATLYWYQQILGQGPKLLIQFQNNGVVDDSQLPKDRFSAERLKGVDSTLKIQPAKLEDSAVYLCASSLGRIGYTFGSGTRLTVV.

The V and J genes are TRBV3-1 (or the pseudogene TRBV3-2) and TRBJ2-1; TRBD1 is a possible D gene (6 bases). Germline V gives CDR1 LGHDT, CDR2 YNNKEL (reference sequence). The CDR3 runs to 14 residues. V was clipped by 1 base and J by 6 bases, with 10 bases between them. The CDR3 spells CASSQATGTNEQFF. CDR3 nucleotide sequence: TGTGCCAGCAGCCAAGCAACAGGGACCAATGAGCAGTTCTTC.